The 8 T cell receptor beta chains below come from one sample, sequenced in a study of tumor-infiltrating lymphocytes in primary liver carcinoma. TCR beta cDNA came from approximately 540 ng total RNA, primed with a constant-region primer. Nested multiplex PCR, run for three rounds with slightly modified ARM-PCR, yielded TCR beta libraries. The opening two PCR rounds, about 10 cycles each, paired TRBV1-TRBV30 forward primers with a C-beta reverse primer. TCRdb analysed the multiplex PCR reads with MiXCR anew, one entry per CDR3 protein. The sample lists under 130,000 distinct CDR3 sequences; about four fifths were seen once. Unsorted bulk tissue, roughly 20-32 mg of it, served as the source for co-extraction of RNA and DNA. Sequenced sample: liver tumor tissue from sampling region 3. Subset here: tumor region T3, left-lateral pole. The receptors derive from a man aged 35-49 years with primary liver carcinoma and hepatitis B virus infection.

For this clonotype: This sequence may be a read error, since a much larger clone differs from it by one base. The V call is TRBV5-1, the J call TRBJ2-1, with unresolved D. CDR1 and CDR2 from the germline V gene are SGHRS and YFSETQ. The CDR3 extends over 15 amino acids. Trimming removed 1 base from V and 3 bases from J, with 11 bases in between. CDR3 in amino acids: CASSLIDSGYNEQFF. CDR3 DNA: TGCGCCAGCAGCTTGATTGATAGTGGCTACAATGAGCAGTTCTTC.

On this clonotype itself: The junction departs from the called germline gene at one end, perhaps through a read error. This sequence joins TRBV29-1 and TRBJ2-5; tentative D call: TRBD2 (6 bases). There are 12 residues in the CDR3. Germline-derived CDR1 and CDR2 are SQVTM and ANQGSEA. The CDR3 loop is CCVWGEQETQNF. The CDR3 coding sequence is TGCTGCGTTTGGGGGGAGCAAGAGACCCAGAACTTC.

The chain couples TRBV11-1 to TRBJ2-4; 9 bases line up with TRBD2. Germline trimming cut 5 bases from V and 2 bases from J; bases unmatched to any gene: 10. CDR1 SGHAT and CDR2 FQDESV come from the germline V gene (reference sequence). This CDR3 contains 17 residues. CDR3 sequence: CASSLPESSGTKNIQYF. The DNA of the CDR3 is TGTGCCAGCAGCCTTCCTGAGTCTAGCGGGACCAAAAACATTCAGTACTTC.

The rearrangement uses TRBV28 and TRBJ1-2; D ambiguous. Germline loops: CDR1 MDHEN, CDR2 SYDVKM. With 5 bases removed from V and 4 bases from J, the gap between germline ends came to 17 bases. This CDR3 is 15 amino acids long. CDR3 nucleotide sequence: TGTGCCAGCAGTATATCCGGCAGGATAACCTATGGCTACACCTTC. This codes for CASSISGRITYGYTF.

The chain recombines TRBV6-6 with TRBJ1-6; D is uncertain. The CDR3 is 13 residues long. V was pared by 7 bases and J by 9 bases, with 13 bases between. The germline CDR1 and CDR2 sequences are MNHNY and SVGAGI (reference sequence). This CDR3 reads CASNSTEISPLHF. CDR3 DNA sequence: TGTGCCAGCAATTCAACAGAGATTTCACCCCTCCACTTT.

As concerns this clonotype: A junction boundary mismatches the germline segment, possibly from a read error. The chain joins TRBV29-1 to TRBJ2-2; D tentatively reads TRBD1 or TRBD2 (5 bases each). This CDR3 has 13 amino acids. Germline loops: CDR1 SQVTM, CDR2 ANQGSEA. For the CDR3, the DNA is TGCAGCGTTCTCAGGGTGGACACCGGGGAACTGTTTTTT. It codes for CSVLRVDTGELFF.

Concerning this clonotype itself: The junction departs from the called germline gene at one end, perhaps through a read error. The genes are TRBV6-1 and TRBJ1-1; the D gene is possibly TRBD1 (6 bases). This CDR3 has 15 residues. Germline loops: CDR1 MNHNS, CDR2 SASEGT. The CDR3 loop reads CSSRRDNGMNTEAFF. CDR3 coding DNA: TGTTCCAGCAGACGGGACAACGGAATGAATACTGAAGCTTTCTTT.

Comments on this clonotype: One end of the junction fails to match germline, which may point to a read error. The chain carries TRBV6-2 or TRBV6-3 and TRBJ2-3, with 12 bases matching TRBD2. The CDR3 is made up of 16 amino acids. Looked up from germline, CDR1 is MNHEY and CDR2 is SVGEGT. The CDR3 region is CASSYLAGGPTDAQYF. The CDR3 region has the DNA TGTGCCAGCAGTTACCTAGCGGGAGGGCCGACAGATGCGCAGTATTTC.